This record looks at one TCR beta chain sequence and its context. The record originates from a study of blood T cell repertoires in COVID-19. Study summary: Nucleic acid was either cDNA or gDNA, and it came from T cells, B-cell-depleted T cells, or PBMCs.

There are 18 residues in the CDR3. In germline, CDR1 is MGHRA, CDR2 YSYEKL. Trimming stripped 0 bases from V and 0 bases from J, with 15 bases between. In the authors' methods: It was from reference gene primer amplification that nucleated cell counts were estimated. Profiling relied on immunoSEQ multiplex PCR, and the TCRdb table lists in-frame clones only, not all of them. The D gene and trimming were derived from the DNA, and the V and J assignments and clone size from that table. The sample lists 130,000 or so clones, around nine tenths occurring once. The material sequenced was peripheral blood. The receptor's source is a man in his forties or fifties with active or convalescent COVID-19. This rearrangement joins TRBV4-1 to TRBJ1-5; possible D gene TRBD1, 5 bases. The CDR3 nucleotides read TGCGCCAGCAGCCAAGATCCCCCGGGACTGTATAGCAATCAGCCCCAGCATTTT. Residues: CASSQDPPGLYSNQPQHF.